This T cell receptor (beta chain) appears in the sequencing data of a study of blood T cell repertoires in COVID-19. Overall study: T cells, B-cell-depleted T cells, or PBMCs provided the cDNA or gDNA that served as material.

In the authors' workflow: Counts of nucleated cells, estimated from reference gene primer amplification, were obtained. Using immunoSEQ multiplex PCR, the repertoire was profiled, and TCRdb retains in-frame clones only, with some absent. For V, J and clone size, that table is used; D and trimming come from the DNA. The sample contains around 350,000 clones, about 88% of which appear only once. The CDR3 is 16 residues long. Between the trimmed V and J ends, which lost 6 bases and 6 bases, there was a span of 20 bases. Germline assignment: CDR1 MNHEY and CDR2 SMNVEV (reference sequence). The source material was peripheral blood. The TCR originated in a human donor in a cohort sampled during active COVID-19. The chain couples TRBV27 to TRBJ2-2, with D hard to call. The CDR3 is CASSPRLSMGSGELFF. In nucleotides, the CDR3 is TGTGCCAGCAGCCCCCGGTTGTCCATGGGCTCCGGGGAGCTGTTTTTT.